The rows below give T cell receptor beta chains drawn from one sample of a study of T cells in Graves' hyperthyroidism and ophthalmopathy. MiXCR, run by TCRdb on the multiplex PCR reads, gives a single entry per CDR3 protein. The sample carries 530,000 or so distinct CDR3 sequences, more than 15% recorded once. Sample: blood. The receptors derive from a young woman with Graves' ophthalmopathy. The CDR3 runs from the conserved cysteine through the conserved F or W. D genes are given only for firm matches. Clone size appears in some rows only: once, few, many, or a class for an expanded clone.

j_gene: TRBJ2-5; abundance: .; v_gene: TRBV6-1; d_gene: TRBD2; CDR3aa: CASFSGGETQYF; CDR3nt: TGTGCCAGCTTCTCCGGGGGGGAGACCCAGTACTTC
j_gene: TRBJ2-2; abundance: many; v_gene: TRBV28; d_gene: .; CDR3aa: CASSRLITGELFF; CDR3nt: TGTGCCAGCAGCCGATTGATCACCGGGGAGCTGTTTTTT
j_gene: TRBJ2-7; abundance: many; v_gene: TRBV27; d_gene: .; CDR3aa: CASSPLVDSYEQYF; CDR3nt: TGTGCCAGCAGTCCGCTAGTCGACAGCTACGAGCAGTACTTC
j_gene: TRBJ1-6; abundance: once; v_gene: TRBV2; d_gene: TRBD1; CDR3aa: CASSVETRGGGSPLHF; CDR3nt: TGTGCCAGCAGTGTGGAGACTAGAGGGGGCGGATCACCCCTCCACTTT
j_gene: TRBJ2-7; abundance: .; v_gene: TRBV20-1; d_gene: TRBD2; CDR3aa: CSALQRGALSEQYF; CDR3nt: TGCAGTGCTCTCCAGCGGGGGGCCCTCAGCGAGCAGTACTTC
j_gene: TRBJ1-3; abundance: .; v_gene: TRBV7-2; d_gene: .; CDR3aa: CACSLVVASGNTIYF; CDR3nt: TGTGCCTGCAGCTTAGTAGTAGCGTCTGGAAACACCATATATTTT
j_gene: TRBJ2-3; abundance: .; v_gene: TRBV28; d_gene: .; CDR3aa: CASSLLFADTQYF; CDR3nt: TGTGCCAGCAGTCTCCTCTTTGCAGATACGCAGTATTTT
j_gene: TRBJ1-5; abundance: many; v_gene: TRBV7-9; d_gene: .; CDR3aa: CASSPMGHQPQHF; CDR3nt: TGTGCCAGCAGTCCGATGGGCCATCAGCCCCAGCATTTT
j_gene: TRBJ2-2; abundance: .; v_gene: TRBV7-2; d_gene: TRBD2; CDR3aa: CASSLKSPGLALPGESGELFF; CDR3nt: TGTGCCAGCAGCTTAAAATCACCGGGACTAGCACTACCCGGGGAGTCCGGGGAGCTGTTTTTT
j_gene: TRBJ1-5; abundance: many; v_gene: TRBV30; d_gene: .; CDR3aa: CAWSFGTEGDNQPQHF; CDR3nt: TGTGCCTGGAGTTTTGGGACCGAGGGGGACAATCAGCCCCAGCATTTT
j_gene: TRBJ2-2; abundance: .; v_gene: TRBV7-6; d_gene: .; CDR3aa: CASSRYLTGEEGELFF; CDR3nt: TGTGCCAGCAGCCGATACCTAACAGGGGAGGAAGGGGAGCTGTTTTTT
j_gene: TRBJ2-1; abundance: many; v_gene: TRBV6-6; d_gene: .; CDR3aa: CASSYSGTHNEQFF; CDR3nt: TGTGCCAGCAGTTACTCGGGGACTCACAATGAGCAGTTCTTC
j_gene: TRBJ1-1; abundance: many; v_gene: TRBV12-3/TRBV12-4; d_gene: TRBD1; CDR3aa: CASSPGQGLEAFF; CDR3nt: TGTGCCAGCAGCCCCGGACAGGGGCTTGAAGCTTTCTTT
j_gene: TRBJ1-2; abundance: few; v_gene: TRBV15; d_gene: .; CDR3aa: CATSRDGVGTATNYGYTF; CDR3nt: TGTGCCACCAGCAGAGATGGCGTCGGTACAGCCACTAACTATGGCTACACCTTC
j_gene: TRBJ2-7; abundance: many; v_gene: TRBV27; d_gene: .; CDR3aa: CASSLEDSLYEQYF; CDR3nt: TGTGCCAGCAGTTTAGAGGACAGCCTCTACGAGCAGTACTTC
j_gene: TRBJ1-1; abundance: few; v_gene: TRBV28; d_gene: .; CDR3aa: CASSLSSPGENTEAFF; CDR3nt: TGTGCCAGCAGTTTATCAAGTCCGGGCGAGAACACTGAAGCTTTCTTT
j_gene: TRBJ2-1; abundance: .; v_gene: TRBV29-1; d_gene: .; CDR3aa: CSVERSMGFYNEQFF; CDR3nt: TGCAGCGTTGAGAGGTCGATGGGATTCTACAATGAGCAGTTCTTC
j_gene: TRBJ2-7; abundance: few; v_gene: TRBV20-1; d_gene: .; CDR3aa: CSALDSRSYEQYF; CDR3nt: TGCAGTGCTCTGGACAGCCGCTCCTACGAGCAGTACTTC
j_gene: TRBJ2-1; abundance: many; v_gene: TRBV7-3; d_gene: TRBD2; CDR3aa: CASSPGGSYNEQFF; CDR3nt: TGTGCCAGCAGCCCCGGGGGGTCCTACAATGAGCAGTTCTTC
j_gene: TRBJ1-2; abundance: many; v_gene: TRBV30; d_gene: .; CDR3aa: CAWSAGTSDGYTF; CDR3nt: TGTGCCTGGAGCGCCGGGACGAGCGATGGCTACACCTTC
j_gene: TRBJ1-4; abundance: few; v_gene: TRBV9; d_gene: TRBD1; CDR3aa: CASSGGQGEKLFF; CDR3nt: TGTGCCAGCAGCGGAGGACAGGGTGAAAAACTGTTTTTT
j_gene: TRBJ2-1; abundance: many; v_gene: TRBV5-1; d_gene: .; CDR3aa: CASSPWGDRSYNEQFF; CDR3nt: TGCGCCAGCAGCCCGTGGGGGGACCGTTCCTACAATGAGCAGTTCTTC
j_gene: TRBJ2-6; abundance: many; v_gene: TRBV7-9; d_gene: TRBD1; CDR3aa: CASSAQGSGANVLTF; CDR3nt: TGTGCCAGCAGCGCACAGGGGTCTGGGGCCAACGTCCTGACTTTC
j_gene: TRBJ2-1; abundance: many; v_gene: TRBV18; d_gene: TRBD2; CDR3aa: CASSFPSGRAVFEQFF; CDR3nt: TGTGCCAGCTCATTTCCTAGCGGGAGGGCCGTTTTTGAGCAGTTCTTC
j_gene: TRBJ2-2; abundance: .; v_gene: TRBV7-7; d_gene: .; CDR3aa: CASSLWPRANTGELFF; CDR3nt: TGTGCTAGCAGCTTATGGCCCAGGGCGAACACCGGGGAGCTGTTTTTT
j_gene: TRBJ1-1; abundance: .; v_gene: TRBV30; d_gene: TRBD1; CDR3aa: CAWNTGGPEAFF; CDR3nt: TGTGCCTGGAACACAGGGGGCCCTGAAGCTTTCTTT
j_gene: TRBJ1-2; abundance: many; v_gene: TRBV28; d_gene: .; CDR3aa: CASSRQFSRRDGYTF; CDR3nt: TGTGCCAGCAGTCGACAGTTCTCAAGAAGGGATGGCTACACCTTC
j_gene: TRBJ1-2; abundance: .; v_gene: TRBV20-1; d_gene: .; CDR3aa: CSAVTDNYGYTF; CDR3nt: TGCAGTGCTGTGACAGATAACTATGGCTACACCTTC
j_gene: TRBJ2-7; abundance: many; v_gene: TRBV2; d_gene: TRBD2; CDR3aa: CASSEERLAGSPYEQYF; CDR3nt: TGTGCCAGCAGTGAAGAAAGGCTAGCGGGGTCTCCCTACGAGCAGTACTTC
j_gene: TRBJ1-1; abundance: few; v_gene: TRBV5-1; d_gene: TRBD1; CDR3aa: CASSLGTGQGGTEAFF; CDR3nt: TGCGCCAGCAGCTTGGGTACGGGACAGGGGGGCACTGAAGCTTTCTTT
j_gene: TRBJ1-5; abundance: .; v_gene: TRBV28; d_gene: .; CDR3aa: CASSPIRDNDQPQHF; CDR3nt: TGTGCCAGCAGCCCTATTCGGGACAACGATCAGCCCCAGCATTTT
j_gene: TRBJ2-2; abundance: .; v_gene: TRBV7-8; d_gene: TRBD2; CDR3aa: CASSLVKTSGGDIANTGELFF; CDR3nt: TGTGCCAGCAGCTTAGTAAAGACTAGCGGGGGTGATATCGCGAACACCGGGGAGCTGTTTTTT
j_gene: TRBJ2-1; abundance: .; v_gene: TRBV19; d_gene: .; CDR3aa: CASATGDGNEQFF; CDR3nt: TGTGCCAGCGCGACAGGAGATGGAAATGAGCAGTTCTTC
j_gene: TRBJ1-1; abundance: .; v_gene: TRBV7-9; d_gene: TRBD1; CDR3aa: CASSFRPGTERAFF; CDR3nt: TGTGCCAGCAGCTTCCGTCCCGGGACAGAGAGAGCTTTCTTT
j_gene: TRBJ2-2; abundance: few; v_gene: TRBV2; d_gene: TRBD2; CDR3aa: CASSDASGWNTGELFF; CDR3nt: TGTGCCAGCAGTGACGCTAGCGGATGGAACACCGGGGAGCTGTTTTTT
j_gene: TRBJ2-7; abundance: few; v_gene: TRBV7-9; d_gene: TRBD1; CDR3aa: CASSSSPGQGWYEQYF; CDR3nt: TGTGCCAGCAGCTCGTCTCCGGGACAGGGGTGGTACGAGCAGTACTTC